This TCR beta chain was sequenced for a study of blood T cell repertoires in COVID-19. Looking at the study overall: T cells, B-cell-depleted T cells, or PBMCs supplied cDNA or gDNA.

Only in-frame clones appear in the TCRdb table, and some are missing; sequencing was by immunoSEQ multiplex PCR. The table includes about 180,000 clones, 70% to 80% detected once. Within the 2 weeks before study entry, each person in the exposed group met a COVID-19 case. Germline loops: CDR1 KGHSH, CDR2 LQKENI. V gave up 6 bases and J gave up 8 bases; unmatched junction bases: 12. The CDR3 has 16 amino acids. Sample: PBMCs or T cells enriched from blood (not recorded which). The chain is built from TRBV18 and TRBJ1-6; TRBD1 matches 8 bases. The sequence came from a man between 60 and 70 years old who had been exposed to COVID-19. In DNA, the CDR3 is TGTGCCAGCTCCCTCAAAAGCCCAGGGGGCGATTCACCCCTCCACTTT. Its protein product is CASSLKSPGGDSPLHF.